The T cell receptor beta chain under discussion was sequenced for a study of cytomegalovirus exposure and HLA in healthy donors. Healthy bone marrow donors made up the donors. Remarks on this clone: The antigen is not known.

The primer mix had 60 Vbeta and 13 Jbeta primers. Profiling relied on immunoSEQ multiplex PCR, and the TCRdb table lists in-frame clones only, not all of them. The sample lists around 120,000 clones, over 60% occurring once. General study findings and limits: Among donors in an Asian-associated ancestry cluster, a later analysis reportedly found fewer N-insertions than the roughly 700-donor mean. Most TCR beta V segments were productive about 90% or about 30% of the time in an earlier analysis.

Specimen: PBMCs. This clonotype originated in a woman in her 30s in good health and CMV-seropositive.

The CDR3, as DNA: TGTGCCAGCAGCCCGCGGGGGGGAGGTCTAGCGGGTCGTGAGCAGTTCTTC. This translates into CASSPRGGGLAGREQFF. This chain links TRBV7-2 with TRBJ2-1, with 9 bases that match TRBD2. This CDR3 has 17 residues. Looked up from germline, CDR1 is SGHTA and CDR2 is FQGNSA. V was pared by 5 bases and J by 9 bases, with 17 bases of the junction left unmatched.